A single sample is the source of the 16 T cell receptor beta chains below, sequenced in a study of blood T cell repertoires in COVID-19. The assay was immunoSEQ multiplex PCR, and TCRdb's table has in-frame clones only and misses some. The table includes 150,000 to 200,000 clones, under 85% detected once. The material sequenced was peripheral blood. Source of these receptors: a woman of 80 years or more with acute or convalescent COVID-19.

The chain couples TRBV5-6 to TRBJ2-7; 12 bases line up with TRBD2. Trimming at V came to 4 bases and at J to 0 bases, leaving 8 bases not matched to a gene. The CDR3 extends over 17 amino acids. Germline V gene sequence: CDR1 SGHDT, CDR2 YYEEEE. CDR3 loop: CASSPGLAGTFSYEQYF. In nucleotides, the CDR3 is TGTGCCAGCAGCCCTGGACTAGCGGGGACCTTCTCCTACGAGCAGTACTTC.

The chain joins TRBV11-2 to TRBJ1-4, with D maybe TRBD1 (6 bases). Germline V CDR1 and CDR2: SGHAT, FQNNGV. The CDR3 runs to 16 residues. V dropped 1 base and J dropped 2 bases, with 11 bases sitting between them. The CDR3 spells CASSLVTGFTNEKLFF. The CDR3 DNA sequence: TGTGCCAGCAGCTTAGTGACAGGTTTTACTAATGAAAAACTGTTTTTT. The variable domain in full, with the rest retrieved from reference TRBV11-2 and TRBJ1-4, is EAGVAQSPRYKIIEKRQSVAFWCNPISGHATLYWYQQILGQGPKLLIQFQNNGVVDDSQLPKDRFSAERLKGVDSTLKIQPAKLEDSAVYLCASSLVTGFTNEKLFFGSGTQLSVL.

The chain is built from TRBV12-3 or TRBV12-4 and TRBJ2-2; possibly TRBD1 for D (5 bases). V was pared by 6 bases and J by 6 bases, with 11 bases between. The CDR3 is 13 residues long. CDR3 nucleotides: TGTGCCAGCAGGGGCCAGGGTCCCGGGGAGCTGTTTTTT. Its translation: CASRGQGPGELFF.

This clone was seen once. This sequence joins TRBV2 and TRBJ1-1; possibly TRBD1 for D (5 bases). The germline CDR1 and CDR2 sequences are SNHLY and FYNNEI. This CDR3 contains 13 residues. Trimming took off 3 bases at V and 5 bases at J, with 10 bases between the two ends. CDR3 in amino acids: CASSDRGDTEAFF. In DNA form, the CDR3 reads TGTGCCAGCAGTGACCGGGGGGATACTGAAGCTTTCTTT.

The V and J genes are TRBV2 and TRBJ2-7; weak D call: TRBD1 (5 bases). V dropped 6 bases and J dropped 4 bases, with 10 bases sitting between them. Germline assignment: CDR1 SNHLY and CDR2 FYNNEI. The CDR3 is made up of 12 amino acids. The CDR3 nucleotides are TGTGCCAGCAGGGATGACAGTTACGAGCAGTACTTC. Residues: CASRDDSYEQYF.

The chain employs TRBV5-4 and TRBJ2-5, with 8 bases lining up with TRBD2. V was clipped by 3 bases and J by 4 bases; unmatched bases: 11. The CDR3 is 16 amino acids. CDR1 and CDR2 (germline): SGHNT, YYREEE (reference sequence). CDR3 DNA: TGTGCCAGCAGCTCGCACTTCCAAGCGGGAGTAGAGACCCAGTACTTC. This translates into CASSSHFQAGVETQYF.

The chain uses TRBV6-4 and TRBJ1-5; no reliable D call. Trimming took 6 bases from V and 4 from J, leaving 10 bases between them. CDR3 length equals 13 residues. CDR1 MRHNA and CDR2 SNTAGT come from the germline V gene. This chain's CDR3 is CASSTEINQPQHF. The CDR3 DNA reads as TGTGCCAGCAGCACAGAAATTAATCAGCCCCAGCATTTT.

The rearrangement uses TRBV4-3 and TRBJ2-7; D is possibly TRBD1 (6 bases). Germline CDR1 reads LGHNA; CDR2 reads YSLEER. This CDR3 comprises 16 residues. Trimming stripped 3 bases from V and 2 bases from J, with 17 bases between. The CDR3 is CASSQDLWTVTYEQYF. DNA of the CDR3: TGCGCCAGCAGCCAGGATCTCTGGACAGTTACCTACGAGCAGTACTTC.

The CDR3 sequence is CASSQGTDSNQPQHF. The CDR3 region has the DNA TGTGCCAGCAGCCAAGGAACAGATAGCAATCAGCCCCAGCATTTT. This chain joins TRBV3-1 (or the pseudogene TRBV3-2) and TRBJ1-5; D unclear. The germline gives CDR1 LGHDT, CDR2 YNNKEL (reference sequence). The V end was cut by 1 base, the J end by 0 bases, with 7 bases between. The CDR3 is 15 amino acids.

This clone was picked up one time. The rearrangement links TRBV20-1 to TRBJ2-5, with a weak D call TRBD2 (5 bases). Per the germline V gene, CDR1 is DFQATT and CDR2 is SNEGSKA (reference sequence). V shed 3 bases and J shed 1 base, with 15 bases lying between them. This CDR3 contains 15 residues. CDR3 DNA sequence: TGCAGTGCTAGTCGGGGTCCACTAAGCCAAGAGACCCAGTACTTC. This gives the protein CSASRGPLSQETQYF.

The sample holds one count of this clone. The gene calls are TRBV5-4 and TRBJ2-7; 7 positions match TRBD1. Germline CDR1 reads SGHNT; CDR2 reads YYREEE (reference sequence). The CDR3 covers 13 residues. The trim removed 3 bases at V and 4 bases at J, leaving 4 bases unmatched. Here the CDR3 reads CASSSQGEYEQYF. Written as DNA, the CDR3 is TGTGCCAGCAGCTCTCAGGGGGAATACGAGCAGTACTTC.

The J gene is TRBJ1-2, the V gene TRBV19; D not certain. The CDR3 is 11 amino acids. The germline gives CDR1 LNHDA, CDR2 SQIVND (reference sequence). Trimming left V 5 bases short and J 13 bases short, with 14 bases between. The CDR3 nucleotides are TGTGCCAGTAGTCCCCGGATTGGGCTCACCTTC. Its translation is CASSPRIGLTF.

The chain carries TRBV27 and TRBJ2-5; 8 nucleotides match TRBD2. Germline trimming cut 5 bases from V and 2 bases from J; bases unmatched to any gene: 7. The CDR3 has 15 residues. From germline, CDR1 is MNHEY and CDR2 SMNVEV (reference sequence). CDR3 in amino acids: CASSPPGGGQETQYF. The CDR3 nucleotides read TGTGCCAGCAGTCCCCCGGGCGGGGGGCAAGAGACCCAGTACTTC.

The chain is built from TRBV29-1 and TRBJ1-6, with 8 positions matching TRBD1. The J segment lost 5 bases and the V segment lost 5 bases, leaving 8 bases of the junction unmatched. The CDR3 consists of 15 residues. The V gene's germline CDR1 is SQVTM and CDR2 ANQGSEA. CDR3 sequence (DNA): TGCAGCGTTACCTTGACAGGGGACCATAATTCACCCCTCCACTTT. Protein product: CSVTLTGDHNSPLHF.

This sequence joins TRBV6-5 and TRBJ1-5; D gene uncertain. CDR3 length: 13 residues. With 0 bases removed from V and 5 bases from J, the gap between germline ends came to 5 bases. CDR1 MNHEY and CDR2 SVGAGI come from the germline V gene. The CDR3 loop is CASSYSRYQPQHF. The CDR3 bases are TGTGCCAGCAGTTACTCGAGGTATCAGCCCCAGCATTTT.

This clone was observed a single time. CDR3 coding DNA: TGTGCCAGCAGCTCGGATCCTGGGATACAGGCTCAAGATGGCTACACCTTC. It is translated as CASSSDPGIQAQDGYTF. This chain connects TRBV13 to TRBJ1-2; possible D gene TRBD1, 5 bases. V lost 4 bases and J lost 6, with 24 bases in between. This CDR3 region has 17 residues. Per germline, CDR1 PRHDT and CDR2 FYEKMQ (reference sequence). The entire variable domain, with the rest obtained from reference TRBV13 and TRBJ1-2, is as follows: AAGVIQSPRHLIKEKRETATLKCYPIPRHDTVYWYQQGPGQDPQFLISFYEKMQSDKGSIPDRFSAQQFSDYHSELNMSSLELGDSALYFCASSSDPGIQAQDGYTFGSGTRLTVV.